A single T cell receptor beta chain is shown here with its context. Its cognate antigen is unknown. Sequencing used immunoSEQ multiplex PCR; TCRdb keeps in-frame clones, though not all of them. This sample has about 27,000 clones, with roughly 86% found just once. The data originate from a study of T cells in narcolepsy. Notes on the study in general: Reportedly, autoreactive clonotypes were serially detected in patients' blood but not controls'. Autoreactive HCRT-specific and TRIB2-specific clonotypes were marked in same-patient CSF-versus-blood CD4+ comparisons.

This TCR came from a human donor with narcolepsy. Sequenced: CD45RA- memory CD4+ T cells from PBMCs.

DNA for the CDR3: TGTGCCAGCAGCTATAGCGCGGGGGGCGTCACAGATACGCAGTATTTT. Translating it yields CASSYSAGGVTDTQYF. The genes are TRBV11-2 and TRBJ2-3; TRBD2 aligns across 8 bases. This CDR3 contains 16 residues. Looked up from germline, CDR1 is SGHAT and CDR2 is FQNNGV. Germline trimming cut 4 bases from V and 2 bases from J; bases unmatched to any gene: 8.